This T cell receptor (beta chain) appears in the sequencing data of a study of blood T cell repertoires in COVID-19 (dated by TCRdb to between 2020 and 2021). Background for the entire study: Samples covering the acute and convalescent phases of COVID-19 were provided by collaborators in the United States, Italy and Spain. The prospective study material was composed of cDNA or gDNA derived from T cells, B-cell-depleted T cells, or PBMCs. Subjects who had been exposed to COVID-19, were actively infected with it, or had recovered from it provided the deeply sampled blood TCRbeta repertoires that made up the dataset. The repertoires were made available in a free public database intended to serve as a resource for research on the immune response to SARS-CoV-2. Samples were obtained from the ongoing ImmuneRACE study (first 160 participants) and from 1,254 subjects provided by 6 global collaborators. The sample metadata nearly always contained a de-identified subject ID, COVID-19 status, age in years and sex. HLA class I and class II types, where available, came from metadata supplied by the sample provider rather than from assay-based typing. Study-wide conclusions, independent of this receptor: The amount of clinical and demographic metadata varied by source and participant and was provided uncurated.

Remarks on this clone: Its binding antigen is unknown. No much larger clone is present one base from it, and per-base qualities are unavailable.

Collaborating institutions collected whole blood in K2EDTA tubes following their own protocols. For TCRbeta analysis, collaborators shipped samples as frozen whole blood, isolated PBMCs, or DNA extracted from either of those sample types. Its CDR3 holds 15 amino acids, cysteine through phenylalanine. Solely the CDR3 DNA is kept, with 45 bases framed from the first base. Ends trimmed: V by 1 base, J by 4 bases; bases unmatched to a gene: 4. Taken from the germline V gene, the CDR1 and CDR2 loops are SGHTA and FQGNSA. The immunoSEQ Assay, a bias-controlled multiplex PCR, was used to amplify TCRbeta CDR3 regions from genomic DNA. In the authors' own workflow: The number of nucleated cells in each sample was estimated by amplification of reference gene primers within the assay. Sequence reads were collapsed and filtered to measure the absolute abundance of every unique TCRbeta CDR3 rearrangement. For each sample, productive Simpson clonality was calculated as the square root of Simpson's diversity index over productive rearrangements. Held by TCRdb, this immuneACCESS table contains in-frame sequences only and omits some clones. Under half of the omission traces to an unresolved V gene where checked; the cause of the rest is unknown. Clone size and the V and J calls come from that table; the DNA yielded D and trimming. The sample profile shows 110,000 to 150,000 clones; 85% to 90% of them were found once. The ten largest clones represent approximately 10% of the sample.

Material: peripheral blood. Here the chain combines TRBV7-2 and TRBJ1-3, and 7 bases in between align with TRBD1. The clonotype comes from a woman of 80 years or more with acute or convalescent COVID-19. The nucleotide sequence is given as TGTGCCAGCAGCTTAGGCAGGGGGGCCGGAAACACCATATATTTT. Its protein reads: CASSLGRGAGNTIYF.